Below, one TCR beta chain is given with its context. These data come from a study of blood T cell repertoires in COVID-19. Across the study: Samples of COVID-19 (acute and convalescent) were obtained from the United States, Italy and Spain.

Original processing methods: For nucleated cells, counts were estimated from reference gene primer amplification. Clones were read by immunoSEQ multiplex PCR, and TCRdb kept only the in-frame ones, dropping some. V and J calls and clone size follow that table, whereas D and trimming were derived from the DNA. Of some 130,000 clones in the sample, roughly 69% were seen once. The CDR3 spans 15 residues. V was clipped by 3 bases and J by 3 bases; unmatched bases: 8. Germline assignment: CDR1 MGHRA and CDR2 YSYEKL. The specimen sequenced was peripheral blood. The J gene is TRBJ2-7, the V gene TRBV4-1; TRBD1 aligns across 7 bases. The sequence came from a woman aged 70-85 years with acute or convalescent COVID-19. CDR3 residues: CASSHRQGEDYEQYF. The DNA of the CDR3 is TGCGCCAGCAGCCACCGACAGGGTGAGGACTACGAGCAGTACTTC.